This is a list of T cell receptor beta chains from one sample in a study of CD8+ T cells in alopecia areata. TCRdb's copy holds only in-frame clones and misses some; the assay was immunoSEQ multiplex PCR. The sample lists some 180,000 clones; 63% were seen once. The sample consisted of CD4+ T cells sorted from blood, taken at week 0. All receptors come from a human donor with alopecia areata. Each CDR3 is given with its conserved first and last residue. The order of the fields is V gene, J gene, CDR3 length, clone size, D gene, CDR3 DNA, CDR3 protein. The D gene is left open where the match is weak. Clone size is given for some rows only: seen once, a few or many times, or a class if the clone is expanded.

TRBV15	TRBJ1-5	17	few	-	TGTGCCACCAGCAGCCCGGGGGCCTCCCGGGGCAATCAGCCCCAGCATTTT	CATSSPGASRGNQPQHF
TRBV20-1	TRBJ2-1	11	few	-	TGCAGTGCTATATTGATTGTGGAACAGTTCTTC	CSAILIVEQFF
TRBV30	TRBJ2-2	11	-	-	TGTGCCTGGAAATGGACCGGGGAGCTGTTTTTT	CAWKWTGELFF
TRBV4-1	TRBJ1-1	16	-	TRBD1	TGCGCCAGCAGCCAACAGGACAGGGTGGGGAACACTGAAGCTTTCTTT	CASSQQDRVGNTEAFF
TRBV7-2	TRBJ2-7	14	few	-	TGTGCCAGCAGCCGAACATCCGGGACCTACGAGCAGTACTTC	CASSRTSGTYEQYF
TRBV29-1	TRBJ2-7	13	-	-	TGCAGCGTTGTTTTCCCCCGGGGCTACGAGCAGTACTTC	CSVVFPRGYEQYF
TRBV29-1	TRBJ1-2	13	-	-	TGCAGCGTTGCGCAGGTTTGGAACTATGGCTACACCTTC	CSVAQVWNYGYTF
TRBV23-1	TRBJ1-2	15	-	TRBD1	TGCGCCAGCAGTCCCGTGGACAGGCCCAACTATGGCTACACCTTC	CASSPVDRPNYGYTF
TRBV5-6	TRBJ1-2	12	few	-	TGTGCCAGCAGCTCGGGCCACTATGGCTACACCTTC	CASSSGHYGYTF
TRBV5-1	TRBJ1-2	14	-	TRBD1	TGCGCCAGCTCTACTTCACAGGGGAACTATGGCTACACCTTC	CASSTSQGNYGYTF
TRBV25-1	TRBJ1-4	15	few	-	TGTGCCAGCAGTGAACCCGCCGGGGGGGCGGAAAAACTGTTTTTT	CASSEPAGGAEKLFF
TRBV19	TRBJ1-1	13	-	-	TGTGCCAGTAGTATGCAGGGGAATACTGAAGCTTTCTTT	CASSMQGNTEAFF
TRBV9	TRBJ2-7	16	-	TRBD1	TGTGCCAGCAGCGTAGCCCCTACCGACAGGGGCCACGAGCAGTACTTC	CASSVAPTDRGHEQYF
TRBV5-1	TRBJ1-1	13	-	TRBD1	TGCGCCAGCAGCGCGACAGGGTCAGCTGAAGCTTTCTTT	CASSATGSAEAFF
TRBV6-6	TRBJ1-5	15	-	TRBD1	TGTGCCAGCACCCGACAGGGCACTAGCAATCAGCCCCAGCATTTT	CASTRQGTSNQPQHF